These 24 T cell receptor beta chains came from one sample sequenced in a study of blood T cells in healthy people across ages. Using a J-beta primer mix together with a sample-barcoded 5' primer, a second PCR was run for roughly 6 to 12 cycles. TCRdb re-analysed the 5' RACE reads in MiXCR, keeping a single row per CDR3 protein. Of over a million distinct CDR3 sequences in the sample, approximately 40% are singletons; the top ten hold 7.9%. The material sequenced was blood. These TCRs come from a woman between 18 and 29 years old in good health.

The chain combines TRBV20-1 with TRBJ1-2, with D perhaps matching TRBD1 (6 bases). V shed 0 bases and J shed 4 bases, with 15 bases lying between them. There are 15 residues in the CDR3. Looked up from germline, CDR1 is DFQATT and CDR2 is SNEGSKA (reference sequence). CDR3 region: CSARDIQGGFYGYTF. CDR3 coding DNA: TGCAGTGCTAGAGATATACAGGGCGGCTTCTATGGCTACACCTTC.

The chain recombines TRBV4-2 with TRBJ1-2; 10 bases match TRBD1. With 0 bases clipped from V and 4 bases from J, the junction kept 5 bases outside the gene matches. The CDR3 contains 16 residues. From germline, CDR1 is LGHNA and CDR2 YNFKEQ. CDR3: CASSQDLGQGVYGYTF. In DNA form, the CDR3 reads TGTGCCAGCAGCCAAGATTTAGGACAGGGGGTCTATGGCTACACCTTC.

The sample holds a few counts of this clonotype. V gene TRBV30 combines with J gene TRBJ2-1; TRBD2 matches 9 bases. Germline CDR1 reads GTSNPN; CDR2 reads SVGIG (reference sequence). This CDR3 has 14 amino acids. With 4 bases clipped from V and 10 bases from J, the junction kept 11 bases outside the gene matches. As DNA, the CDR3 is TGTGCCTGGAACTACCTAGCGGGAAGGGGAGAGCAGTTCTTC. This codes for CAWNYLAGRGEQFF.

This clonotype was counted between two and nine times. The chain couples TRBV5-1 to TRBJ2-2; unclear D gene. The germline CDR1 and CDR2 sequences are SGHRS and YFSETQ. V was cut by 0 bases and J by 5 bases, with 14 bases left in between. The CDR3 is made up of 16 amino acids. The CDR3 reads CASSLAYLTGTGELFF. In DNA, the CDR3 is TGCGCCAGCAGCTTGGCTTATTTGACCGGTACCGGGGAGCTGTTTTTT. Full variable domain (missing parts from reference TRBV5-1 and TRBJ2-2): KAGVTQTPRYLIKTRGQQVTLSCSPISGHRSVSWYQQTPGQGLQFLFEYFSETQRNKGNFPGRFSGRQFSNSRSEMNVSTLELGDSALYLCASSLAYLTGTGELFFGEGSRLTVL.

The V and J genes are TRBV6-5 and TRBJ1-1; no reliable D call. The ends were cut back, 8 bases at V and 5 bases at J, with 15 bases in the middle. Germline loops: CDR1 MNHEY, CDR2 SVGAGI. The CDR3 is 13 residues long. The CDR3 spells CASGIREGTEAFF. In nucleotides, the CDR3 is TGTGCCAGCGGAATAAGGGAAGGGACTGAAGCTTTCTTT.

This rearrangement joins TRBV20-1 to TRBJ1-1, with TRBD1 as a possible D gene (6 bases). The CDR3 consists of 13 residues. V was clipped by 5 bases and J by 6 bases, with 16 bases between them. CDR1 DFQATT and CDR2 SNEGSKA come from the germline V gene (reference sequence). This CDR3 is CSAEGTQVSEAFF. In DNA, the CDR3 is TGCAGTGCTGAGGGGACACAGGTCTCTGAAGCTTTCTTT.

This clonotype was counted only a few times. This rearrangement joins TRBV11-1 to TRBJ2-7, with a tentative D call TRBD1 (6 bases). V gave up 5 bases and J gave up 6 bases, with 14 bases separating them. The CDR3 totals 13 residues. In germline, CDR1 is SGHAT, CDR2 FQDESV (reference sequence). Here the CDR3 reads CASSRLGGSEQYF. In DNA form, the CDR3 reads TGTGCCAGCAGCCGATTAGGGGGAAGCGAGCAGTACTTC.

The CDR3 nucleotides read TGCAGTGCTACGTACCGCCCCAACTCGCCTGACGAGCAGTACTTC. Protein product: CSATYRPNSPDEQYF. The chain recombines TRBV20-1 with TRBJ2-7; D is ambiguous. CDR3 length: 15 residues. V was clipped by 4 bases and J by 5 bases, with 21 bases between them. Germline CDR1 reads DFQATT; CDR2 reads SNEGSKA (reference sequence).

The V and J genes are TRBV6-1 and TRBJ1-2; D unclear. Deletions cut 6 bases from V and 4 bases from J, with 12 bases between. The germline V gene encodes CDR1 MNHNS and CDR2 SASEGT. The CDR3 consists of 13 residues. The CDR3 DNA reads TGTGCCAGCAGGAAGGAGGGTACCTATGGCTACACCTTC. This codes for CASRKEGTYGYTF.

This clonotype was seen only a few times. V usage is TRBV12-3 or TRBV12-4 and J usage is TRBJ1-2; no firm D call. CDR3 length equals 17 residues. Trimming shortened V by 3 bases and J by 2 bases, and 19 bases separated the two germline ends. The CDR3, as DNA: TGTGCCAGCAGTTTCCCCGGAGGCCCGGGAGGAAACTATGGCTACACCTTC. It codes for CASSFPGGPGGNYGYTF.

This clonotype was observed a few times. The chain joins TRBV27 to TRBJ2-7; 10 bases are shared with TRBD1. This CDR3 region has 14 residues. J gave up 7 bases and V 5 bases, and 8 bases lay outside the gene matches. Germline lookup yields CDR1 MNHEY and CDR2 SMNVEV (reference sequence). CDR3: CASSPGTGVGEQYF. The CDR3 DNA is TGTGCCAGCAGTCCCGGGACAGGGGTTGGGGAGCAGTACTTC.

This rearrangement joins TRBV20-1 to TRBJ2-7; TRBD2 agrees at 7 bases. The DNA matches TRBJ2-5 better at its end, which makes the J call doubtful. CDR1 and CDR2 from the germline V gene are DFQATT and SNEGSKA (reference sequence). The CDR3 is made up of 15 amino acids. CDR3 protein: CSDPSTKRDLETQYF. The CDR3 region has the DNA TGCAGTGATCCGTCCACCAAGCGGGACTTAGAGACCCAGTACTTC.

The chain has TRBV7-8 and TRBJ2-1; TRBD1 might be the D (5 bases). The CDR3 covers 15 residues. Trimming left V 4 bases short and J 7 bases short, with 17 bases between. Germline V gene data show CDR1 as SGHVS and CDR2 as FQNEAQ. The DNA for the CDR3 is TGTGCCAGCAGCTACCGGACAATATTAGGGAATGAGCAGTTCTTC. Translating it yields CASSYRTILGNEQFF.

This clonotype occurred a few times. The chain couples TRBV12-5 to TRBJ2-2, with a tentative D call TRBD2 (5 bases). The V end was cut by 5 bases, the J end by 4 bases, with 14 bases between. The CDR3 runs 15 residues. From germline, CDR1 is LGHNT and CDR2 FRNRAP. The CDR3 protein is CASGPPLAGTGELFF. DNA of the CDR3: TGTGCTAGTGGTCCGCCCCTAGCTGGCACCGGGGAGCTGTTTTTT. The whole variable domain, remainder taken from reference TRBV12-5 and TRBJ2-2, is DARVTQTPRHKVTEMGQEVTMRCQPILGHNTVFWYRQTMMQGLELLAYFRNRAPLDDSGMPKDRFSAEMPDATLATLKIQPSEPRDSAVYFCASGPPLAGTGELFFGEGSRLTVL.

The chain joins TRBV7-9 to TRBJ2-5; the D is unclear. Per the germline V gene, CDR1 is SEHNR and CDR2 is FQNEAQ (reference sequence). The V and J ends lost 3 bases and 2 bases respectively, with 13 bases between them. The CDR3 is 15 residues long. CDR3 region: CASSLDQSVQETQYF. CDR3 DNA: TGTGCCAGCAGCTTGGACCAGTCAGTACAAGAGACCCAGTACTTC.

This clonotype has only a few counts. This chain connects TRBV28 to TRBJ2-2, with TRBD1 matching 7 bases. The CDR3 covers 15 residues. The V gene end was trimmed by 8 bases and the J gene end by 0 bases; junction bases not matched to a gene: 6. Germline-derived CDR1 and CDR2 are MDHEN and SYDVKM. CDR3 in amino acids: CASLPGQTNTGELFF. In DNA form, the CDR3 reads TGTGCCAGCCTTCCGGGACAGACGAACACCGGGGAGCTGTTTTTT.

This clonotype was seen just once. The CDR3 region has the DNA TGCAGTGCAACCGGACTAGCGGGGAACCAAGAGACCCAGTACTTC. Its translation: CSATGLAGNQETQYF. The chain couples TRBV20-1 to TRBJ2-5; 12 bases agree with TRBD2. The V gene's germline CDR1 is DFQATT and CDR2 SNEGSKA (reference sequence). V trimming: 6 bases; J trimming: 0 bases; junction bases outside the gene matches: 5. The CDR3 runs 15 residues.

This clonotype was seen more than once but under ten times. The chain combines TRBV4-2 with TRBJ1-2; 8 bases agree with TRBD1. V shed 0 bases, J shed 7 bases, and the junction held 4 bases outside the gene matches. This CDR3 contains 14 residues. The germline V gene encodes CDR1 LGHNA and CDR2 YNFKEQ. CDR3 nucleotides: TGTGCCAGCAGCCAAGAGGGACAGGTCAGTGGCTACACCTTC. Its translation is CASSQEGQVSGYTF.

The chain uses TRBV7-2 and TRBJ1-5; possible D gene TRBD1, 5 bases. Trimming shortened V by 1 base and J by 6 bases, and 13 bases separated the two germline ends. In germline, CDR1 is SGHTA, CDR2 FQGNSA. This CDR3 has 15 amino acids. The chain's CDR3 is CASSLDLAGPQPQHF. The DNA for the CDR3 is TGTGCCAGCAGCTTAGATTTGGCAGGGCCTCAGCCCCAGCATTTT.

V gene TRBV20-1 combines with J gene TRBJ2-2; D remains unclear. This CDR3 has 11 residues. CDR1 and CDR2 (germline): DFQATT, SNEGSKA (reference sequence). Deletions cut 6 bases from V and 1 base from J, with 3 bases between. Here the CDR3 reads CSAQNTGELFF. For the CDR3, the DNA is TGCAGTGCCCAGAACACCGGGGAGCTGTTTTTT.

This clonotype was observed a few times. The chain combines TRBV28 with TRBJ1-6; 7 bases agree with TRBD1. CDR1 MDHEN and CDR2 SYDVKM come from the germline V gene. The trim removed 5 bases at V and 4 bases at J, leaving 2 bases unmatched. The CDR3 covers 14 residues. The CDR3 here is CASSLRGYNSPLHF. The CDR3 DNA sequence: TGTGCCAGCAGTCTCAGGGGGTATAATTCACCCCTCCACTTT.

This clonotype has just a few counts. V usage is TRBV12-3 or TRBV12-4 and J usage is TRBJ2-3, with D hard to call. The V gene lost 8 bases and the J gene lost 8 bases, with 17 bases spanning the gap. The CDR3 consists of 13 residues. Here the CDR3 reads CASWVGILSTQYF. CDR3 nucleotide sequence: TGTGCCAGCTGGGTTGGGATTCTCAGTACGCAGTATTTT.

CDR3 sequence (DNA): TGTGCCAGCAGCCCAGGACCGACGGGCCCCCAGCATTTT. Its translation is CASSPGPTGPQHF. The rearrangement links TRBV7-9 to TRBJ1-5; unclear D gene. Trimming removed 5 bases at V and 10 bases at J, with 15 bases between. Germline CDR1 SEHNR, CDR2 FQNEAQ (reference sequence). The CDR3 spans 13 residues.

In DNA form, the CDR3 reads TGTGCCTGGACTACCCTCCGGGACAGGGGCGAGCAGTACTTC. The encoded protein is CAWTTLRDRGEQYF. The rearrangement uses TRBV30 and TRBJ2-5; 10 nucleotides match TRBD1. The end of the DNA aligns better with TRBJ2-7, so the J call may be wrong. This CDR3 spans 14 amino acids. Germline loops: CDR1 GTSNPN, CDR2 SVGIG (reference sequence).